Each of the 32 T cell receptor beta chains below was sequenced from the same sample in a study of cytomegalovirus exposure and HLA in healthy donors. Amplification used 60 Vbeta primers and 13 Jbeta primers. Profiled with immunoSEQ multiplex PCR; TCRdb holds only in-frame clones, not every one. The sample yields about 190,000 clones, 84% seen once. What was sequenced was PBMCs. These receptor sequences come from a woman in her forties or fifties in good health and CMV-seropositive.

This chain joins TRBV11-2 and TRBJ1-2, with 7 bases matching TRBD1. The CDR3 is 15 residues long. The V segment lost 0 bases and the J segment 4 bases; nucleotides outside the gene matches: 5. The germline gives CDR1 SGHAT, CDR2 FQNNGV. The DNA for the CDR3 is TGTGCCAGCAGCTTAGATCGTGGGGACAGCTATGGCTACACCTTC. Its protein product is CASSLDRGDSYGYTF. Complete variable domain (other parts from reference TRBV11-2 and TRBJ1-2): EAGVAQSPRYKIIEKRQSVAFWCNPISGHATLYWYQQILGQGPKLLIQFQNNGVVDDSQLPKDRFSAERLKGVDSTLKIQPAKLEDSAVYLCASSLDRGDSYGYTFGSGTRLTVV.

The gene calls are TRBV4-3 and TRBJ2-3, with TRBD2 matching over 14 bases. The CDR3 covers 17 residues. V gave up 4 bases and J gave up 3 bases; unmatched junction bases: 6. CDR1 is LGHNA and CDR2 is YSLEER in the germline V gene. The DNA of the CDR3 is TGCGCCAGCAGCCCGAGACTAGCGGGGGGGCCGACAGATACGCAGTATTTT. This translates into CASSPRLAGGPTDTQYF.

The chain uses TRBV7-3 and TRBJ2-6; D remains ambiguous. The V and J ends lost 5 bases and 1 base respectively, with 6 bases between them. Germline V gene lookup returns CDR1 SGHTA and CDR2 FQGTGA. The CDR3 contains 14 residues. CDR3 nucleotides: TGTGCCAGCAGCCCAGAATCTGGGGCCAACGTCCTGACTTTC. Its protein product is CASSPESGANVLTF.

This chain joins TRBV5-5 and TRBJ2-5; TRBD1 might be the D (5 bases). V was trimmed by 5 bases and J by 4 bases, leaving 15 bases between them. Germline V gene data show CDR1 as SGHKS and CDR2 as YYEKEE (reference sequence). This CDR3 has 14 amino acids. The CDR3 spells CASRITQGTETQYF. DNA for the CDR3: TGTGCCAGCAGGATAACGCAGGGTACAGAGACCCAGTACTTC. Full variable domain (rest looked up from reference TRBV5-5 and TRBJ2-5): DAGVTQSPTHLIKTRGQQVTLRCSPISGHKSVSWYQQVLGQGPQFIFQYYEKEERGRGNFPDRFSARQFPNYSSELNVNALLLGDSALYLCASRITQGTETQYFGPGTRLLVL.

The chain combines TRBV6-1 with TRBJ2-5; D might be TRBD2 (5 bases). The V and J ends lost 2 bases and 2 bases respectively, with 9 bases between them. The CDR3 length is 14 residues. CDR1 is MNHNS, CDR2 SASEGT, per germline. DNA for the CDR3: TGTGCCAGCAGTGAATCCCGGGGTCAAGAGACCCAGTACTTC. Protein sequence: CASSESRGQETQYF.

V is TRBV13 and J is TRBJ2-7, with TRBD2 matching over 10 bases. V was pared by 5 bases and J by 3 bases, with 7 bases of the junction left unmatched. This CDR3 is built from 15 residues. Germline-derived CDR1 and CDR2 are PRHDT and FYEKMQ (reference sequence). CDR3 DNA: TGTGCCAGCAGCCCCCGACTAGCGGGTATCTACGAGCAGTACTTC. Translation: CASSPRLAGIYEQYF.

The V and J genes are TRBV6-6 and TRBJ2-2; 7 bases line up with TRBD2. This CDR3 has 14 amino acids. J was trimmed by 2 bases and V by 7 bases; bases with no gene match: 4. Germline-derived CDR1 and CDR2 are MNHNY and SVGAGI (reference sequence). The chain's CDR3 is CASKRLANTGELFF. CDR3 coding DNA: TGTGCCAGCAAACGACTAGCAAACACCGGGGAGCTGTTTTTT.

J is TRBJ2-1 and V is TRBV6-1; D might be TRBD2 (6 bases). Germline V gene lookup returns CDR1 MNHNS and CDR2 SASEGT. This CDR3 spans 14 amino acids. With 5 bases removed from V and 6 bases from J, the gap between germline ends came to 14 bases. CDR3 amino acids: CASSSPGGANEQFF. CDR3 nucleotide sequence: TGTGCCAGCAGTTCCCCAGGAGGGGCCAATGAGCAGTTCTTC.

This clone occurred once. This CDR3 reads CASSEKRSEAFF. CDR3 nucleotides: TGTGCCAGCAGTGAAAAGCGAAGTGAAGCTTTCTTT. The chain joins TRBV6-1 to TRBJ1-1; D is unresolved. This CDR3 has 12 amino acids. Germline V gene data show CDR1 as MNHNS and CDR2 as SASEGT. Trimming took 2 bases from V and 7 from J, leaving 8 bases between them.

The rearrangement joins TRBV19 to TRBJ2-5, with TRBD2 matching 8 bases. V dropped 3 bases and J dropped 1; count of bases not matched to a gene: 4. Per the germline V gene, CDR1 is LNHDA and CDR2 is SQIVND (reference sequence). CDR3 length equals 15 residues. Written as DNA, the CDR3 is TGTGCCAGTAGTATTACCGCGGGGGGCCAAGAGACCCAGTACTTC. Protein product: CASSITAGGQETQYF.

The chain links TRBV5-4 to TRBJ1-2, with D perhaps TRBD1 (5 bases). CDR3 size: 11 residues. The V gene's germline CDR1 is SGHNT and CDR2 YYREEE (reference sequence). Trimming took 2 bases from V and 8 from J, leaving 7 bases between them. CDR3 in DNA: TGTGCCAGCAGCTTTGGGGGGGGCTACACCTTC. Protein product: CASSFGGGYTF.

The count of this clone is one. J is TRBJ1-4 and V is TRBV7-8; D is unresolved. The V end was cut by 5 bases, the J end by 0 bases, with 10 bases between. The germline CDR1 and CDR2 sequences are SGHVS and FQNEAQ. The CDR3 contains 15 residues. The CDR3 protein is CASSPRPATNEKLFF. Here the CDR3 DNA reads TGTGCCAGCAGCCCCAGGCCTGCAACTAATGAAAAACTGTTTTTT.

V usage is TRBV10-3 and J usage is TRBJ1-4; 7 positions agree with TRBD1. CDR1 is ENHRY, CDR2 SYGVKD, per germline. The CDR3 extends over 13 amino acids. V lost 5 bases, J lost 8 bases, and 5 bases stayed unmatched. For the CDR3, the DNA is TGTGCCATCAGTTTCGACAGGGACGAAAAACTGTTTTTT. Its protein product is CAISFDRDEKLFF.

This clone appeared a few times. The same CDR3 is also encoded by other DNA sequences in this sample. The chain recombines TRBV4-2 with TRBJ1-3; D is undetermined. The germline V gene has CDR1 LGHNA and CDR2 YNFKEQ. V dropped 0 bases and J dropped 3 bases, with 9 bases sitting between them. The CDR3 totals 15 residues. The CDR3 is CASSQEGGVGNTIYF. The CDR3 bases are TGTGCCAGCAGCCAAGAAGGCGGGGTTGGAAACACCATATATTTT.

The V gene is TRBV27, the J gene TRBJ1-1, with a tentative D call TRBD1 (5 bases). This CDR3 has 15 residues. V lost 5 bases and J 3 bases, leaving 16 bases between the germline ends. Germline lookup yields CDR1 MNHEY and CDR2 SMNVEV (reference sequence). The CDR3: CASSRQGLKHTEAFF. CDR3 nucleotide sequence: TGTGCCAGCAGTCGTCAGGGCTTAAAGCACACTGAAGCTTTCTTT.

The chain couples TRBV28 to TRBJ1-1, with D perhaps TRBD1 (5 bases). The V gene lost 8 bases and the J gene lost 5 bases, with 9 bases spanning the gap. The CDR3 sequence is 11 residues long. Germline V CDR1 and CDR2: MDHEN, SYDVKM. As DNA, the CDR3 is TGTGCCAGCCAGGGAGGGACTGAAGCTTTCTTT. It encodes CASQGGTEAFF. Supplemented by reference TRBV28 and TRBJ1-1, the full variable domain reads DVKVTQSSRYLVKRTGEKVFLECVQDMDHENMFWYRQDPGLGLRLIYFSYDVKMKEKGDIPEGYSVSREKKERFSLILESASTNQTSMYLCASQGGTEAFFGQGTRLTVV.

The rearrangement links TRBV6-5 to TRBJ2-1, with D uncertain. Trimming stripped 5 bases from V and 0 bases from J, with 11 bases between. Germline values: CDR1 MNHEY, CDR2 SVGAGI. This CDR3 has 15 residues. The CDR3 DNA reads as TGTGCCAGCAGTCTCGAGGCAAGCTCCTACAATGAGCAGTTCTTC. It codes for CASSLEASSYNEQFF.

Of note for this clone: Different DNA sequences within this sample yield the same CDR3. The chain is built from TRBV5-1 and TRBJ1-1; 7 bases are a match to TRBD1. Trimming took 4 bases from V and 2 from J; bases not matched to a gene: 5. The CDR3 contains 14 residues. CDR1 and CDR2 from the germline V gene are SGHRS and YFSETQ. The CDR3: CASSPQGGNTEAFF. The CDR3 bases are TGCGCCAGCAGCCCCCAGGGGGGTAACACTGAAGCTTTCTTT.

The chain carries TRBV6-1 and TRBJ1-2, with no clear D. Germline values: CDR1 MNHNS, CDR2 SASEGT. This CDR3 has 13 amino acids. Trimming removed 8 bases from V and 4 bases from J, with 14 bases in between. CDR3 sequence reads: CASRGIFIYGYTF. The CDR3 region has the DNA TGTGCCAGCCGGGGAATATTTATCTATGGCTACACCTTC.

A single count supports this clone. Within the sample, other DNA sequences also encode this same CDR3. The CDR3 nucleotides are TGTGCCAGCAGTAAATTCGCCCGCGGGCTAGGAGGGGGCTACACCTTC. Translation: CASSKFARGLGGGYTF. The chain employs TRBV21-1 and TRBJ1-2. TRBV21-1 is recorded as a pseudogene. The CDR3 has 16 residues.

The table lists this clone with a few counts. This chain links TRBV6-5 with TRBJ1-5, with D possibly TRBD1 on 5 matching bases. V lost 2 bases to trimming and J lost 7 bases, with 9 bases between them. Per the germline V gene, CDR1 is MNHEY and CDR2 is SVGAGI. The CDR3 covers 13 residues. CDR3: CASSYARGQPQHF. CDR3 nucleotide sequence: TGTGCCAGCAGTTACGCAAGGGGCCAGCCCCAGCATTTT.

The chain has TRBV15 and TRBJ1-3, with D possibly being TRBD1 (5 bases). V was trimmed by 5 bases and J by 0 bases, leaving 14 bases between them. The CDR3 loop spans 16 amino acids. Looked up from germline, CDR1 is LNHNV and CDR2 is YYDKDF (reference sequence). This chain's CDR3 is CATSPGGTLSGNTIYF. The CDR3 nucleotides are TGTGCCACCAGCCCCGGTGGGACTCTCTCTGGAAACACCATATATTTT.

The CDR3 region is CATSRVGARGQGLTGANVLTF. The CDR3 DNA reads TGTGCCACCAGCAGAGTTGGAGCTCGGGGACAGGGCCTTACTGGGGCCAACGTCCTGACTTTC. The chain carries TRBV15 and TRBJ2-6, with 9 bases aligning to TRBD1. CDR3 length equals 21 residues. The ends lost 1 base at V and 2 bases at J; junction bases unmatched: 15. Germline CDR1 LNHNV, CDR2 YYDKDF (reference sequence).

The gene calls are TRBV2 and TRBJ2-2, with D perhaps TRBD2 (7 bases). V was pared by 9 bases and J by 1 base, with 9 bases between. CDR1 is SNHLY and CDR2 is FYNNEI in the germline V gene. The CDR3 has 13 amino acids. CDR3 sequence: CARGGRNTGELFF. As DNA, the CDR3 is TGTGCCAGGGGGGGGCGGAACACCGGGGAGCTGTTTTTT.

The chain has TRBV10-2 and TRBJ2-7; 10 nucleotides agree with TRBD2. Trimming cost V 6 bases and J 6 bases; bases outside gene matches: 8. The CDR3 has 14 amino acids. The germline V gene encodes CDR1 WSHSY and CDR2 SAAADI. CDR3 sequence reads: CASRESGGAAEQYF. The CDR3 region has the DNA TGCGCCAGCAGGGAAAGCGGGGGGGCCGCCGAGCAGTACTTC.

This chain connects TRBV10-1 to TRBJ1-1, with D maybe TRBD1 (6 bases). Between the trimmed V and J ends, which lost 0 bases and 4 bases, there was a span of 12 bases. The germline CDR1 and CDR2 sequences are WNHNN and SYGVQD (reference sequence). The CDR3 runs 15 residues. In nucleotides, the CDR3 is TGCGCCAGCAGTGAGTCCAGCTCAGGGGTCACTGAAGCTTTCTTT. Translation gives CASSESSSGVTEAFF.

The chain couples TRBV9 to TRBJ1-1; the D gene is possibly TRBD1 (5 bases). In germline, CDR1 is SGDLS, CDR2 YYNGEE. The CDR3 has 15 amino acids. V was pared by 0 bases and J by 0 bases, with 9 bases between. The CDR3 sequence: CASSVVGGVNTEAFF. The DNA of the CDR3 is TGTGCCAGCAGCGTAGTGGGGGGTGTGAACACTGAAGCTTTCTTT.

The J gene is TRBJ2-1, the V gene TRBV29-1; D possibly corresponds to TRBD2 (6 bases). Trimming removed 4 bases at V and 5 bases at J, with 18 bases between. The CDR3 loop spans 15 amino acids. Germline loops: CDR1 SQVTM, CDR2 ANQGSEA. The CDR3 bases are TGCAGCGTTGTCGGTCAGGCGGGGTGGGACAATGAGCAGTTCTTC. It is translated as CSVVGQAGWDNEQFF.

The chain employs TRBV5-1 and TRBJ2-1, with D possibly being TRBD1 (6 bases). The CDR3 contains 15 residues. With 0 bases removed from V and 1 base from J, the gap between germline ends came to 8 bases. The V gene's germline CDR1 is SGHRS and CDR2 YFSETQ. This CDR3 is CASSLEDSSYNEQFF. Here the CDR3 DNA reads TGCGCCAGCAGCTTGGAGGACAGTTCCTACAATGAGCAGTTCTTC.

The V and J genes are TRBV6-5 and TRBJ1-1; D is perhaps TRBD1 (6 bases). V lost 5 bases to trimming and J lost 6 bases, with 16 bases between them. The germline V gene has CDR1 MNHEY and CDR2 SVGAGI. The CDR3 is 14 residues long. The DNA of the CDR3 is TGTGCCAGCAGTCCCAGAATGCCAGGGGCTGAAGCTTTCTTT. This translates into CASSPRMPGAEAFF.

The chain uses TRBV29-1 and TRBJ2-3; D is perhaps TRBD2 (6 bases). The germline V gene has CDR1 SQVTM and CDR2 ANQGSEA. CDR3 size: 15 residues. Trimming removed 5 bases at V and 5 bases at J, with 20 bases between. CDR3 residues: CSVSDPSDSRDTQYF. As DNA, the CDR3 is TGCAGCGTTTCGGATCCTAGCGATTCCCGAGATACGCAGTATTTT.

This chain joins TRBV25-1 and TRBJ1-2; TRBD1 matches at 9 bases. This CDR3 comprises 15 residues. The J segment lost 6 bases and the V segment lost 2 bases, leaving 7 bases of the junction unmatched. The V gene's germline CDR1 is MGHDK and CDR2 SYGVNS. The CDR3 protein is CASSEGIGTGNGYTF. The CDR3 DNA sequence: TGTGCCAGCAGTGAAGGTATCGGGACAGGGAATGGCTACACCTTC.